This passage covers 12 T cell receptor beta chains from one sample sequenced in a study of cytomegalovirus exposure and HLA in healthy donors listed by TCRdb under 2017. The protocol used for the library was the immunoSEQ multiplex PCR assay. The multiplex PCR relied on a mix of 60 forward primers for TCR Vbeta segments and 13 reverse primers for TCR Jbeta segments. As stored in TCRdb, this immuneACCESS dataset retains in-frame rearrangements with V and J assigned. A fraction of the clones does not appear; measured against another copy, unresolved V genes explain less than half of the discrepancy, and the remainder lacks a known reason. This sample is represented by 120,000 or so clones; 81% of them were singletons. The ten largest clones capture approximately 4% of the sample. The sequenced material came from PBMCs. The receptor source for this set is a man aged 18 to 30 in good health and CMV-seropositive.

The chain employs TRBV6-6 and TRBJ2-1; 10 positions match TRBD2. The germline gives CDR1 MNHNY, CDR2 SVGAGI (reference sequence). V shed 0 bases, J shed 6 bases, and the junction held 5 bases outside the gene matches. This CDR3 is built from 16 residues. In DNA, the CDR3 is TGTGCCAGCAGTTACTCGAAACAGCGGGGGGGCAATGAGCAGTTCTTC. Translation: CASSYSKQRGGNEQFF.

V and J are TRBV15 and TRBJ2-5, with a possible D match to TRBD1 (5 bases). From germline, CDR1 is LNHNV and CDR2 YYDKDF (reference sequence). Trimming stripped 0 bases from V and 5 bases from J, with 13 bases between. CDR3 length equals 15 residues. CDR3 amino acids: CATSRERGRWETQYF. CDR3 DNA: TGTGCCACCAGCAGAGAAAGGGGCAGATGGGAGACCCAGTACTTC.

The chain employs TRBV15 and TRBJ2-3, with D perhaps TRBD2 (6 bases). Germline lookup yields CDR1 LNHNV and CDR2 YYDKDF (reference sequence). Between the trimmed V and J ends, which lost 3 bases and 4 bases, there was a span of 20 bases. This CDR3 contains 17 residues. CDR3 amino acids: CATSRPPGPSGADTQYF. The DNA for the CDR3 is TGTGCCACCAGCAGGCCTCCCGGGCCTTCGGGGGCAGATACGCAGTATTTT.

This sequence joins TRBV9 and TRBJ2-3; no firm D call. The germline V gene has CDR1 SGDLS and CDR2 YYNGEE. The V and J ends lost 0 bases and 6 bases respectively, with 11 bases between them. The CDR3 runs 14 residues. The chain's CDR3 is CASSVGQGGDTQYF. CDR3 nucleotide sequence: TGTGCCAGCAGCGTAGGACAAGGTGGGGATACGCAGTATTTT.

The V and J genes are TRBV9 and TRBJ2-7; 10 nucleotides agree with TRBD1. The CDR3 runs 15 residues. Germline CDR1 and CDR2: SGDLS and YYNGEE. After removal of 3 bases from V and 4 bases from J, the junction contained 7 bases not matched to a gene. The CDR3 sequence is CASSAGQGMVYEQYF. The CDR3, as DNA: TGTGCCAGCAGCGCGGGACAGGGGATGGTATACGAGCAGTACTTC.

A remark on this clone: The junction does not match germline at one end; this may be a read error. Other DNA sequences in the sample encode the same CDR3. The rearrangement links TRBV6-1 to TRBJ1-5; 7 nucleotides agree with TRBD1. Germline V gene lookup returns CDR1 MNHNS and CDR2 SASEGT. This CDR3 is 15 amino acids long. Written as DNA, the CDR3 is TGTGCTAGCAGCACAGGGGCGGTCAGCAATCAGCCCCAGCATTTT. This codes for CASSTGAVSNQPQHF.

The chain couples TRBV4-1 to TRBJ2-3; maybe TRBD2 (5 bases). From germline, CDR1 is MGHRA and CDR2 YSYEKL. The CDR3 spans 15 residues. V lost 1 base and J lost 1, with 9 bases in between. In nucleotides, the CDR3 is TGCGCCAGCAGCCAAGTGAGTAGCGGCACAGATACGCAGTATTTT. Translation: CASSQVSSGTDTQYF.

The chain combines TRBV19 with TRBJ1-1, with TRBD1 matching over 8 bases. V lost 4 bases to trimming and J lost 6 bases; unmatched junction nucleotides: 16. Germline assignment: CDR1 LNHDA and CDR2 SQIVND (reference sequence). This CDR3 spans 17 amino acids. This CDR3 reads CASSTYSRTGSNAEAFF. The DNA for the CDR3 is TGTGCCAGTAGTACATACTCTCGGACAGGGAGTAATGCTGAAGCTTTCTTT.

The chain uses TRBV11-1 and TRBJ2-5; D is possibly TRBD1 (6 bases). Germline V gene lookup returns CDR1 SGHAT and CDR2 FQDESV (reference sequence). The CDR3 length is 15 residues. Trimming removed 5 bases from V and 2 bases from J, with 15 bases in between. CDR3 region: CASSASGTPQETQYF. As DNA, the CDR3 is TGTGCCAGCAGCGCCTCAGGGACACCTCAAGAGACCCAGTACTTC.

The chain is built from TRBV2 and TRBJ2-3; TRBD1 aligns across 10 bases. The length of the CDR3 is 14 residues. The germline V gene has CDR1 SNHLY and CDR2 FYNNEI. The ends lost 4 bases at V and 2 bases at J; junction bases unmatched: 0. CDR3 residues: CASSGQGATDTQYF. The CDR3 DNA sequence: TGTGCCAGCAGTGGACAGGGGGCCACAGATACGCAGTATTTT.

The chain links TRBV30 to TRBJ2-2; 8 nucleotides match TRBD2. This CDR3 is built from 11 residues. CDR1 GTSNPN and CDR2 SVGIG come from the germline V gene (reference sequence). The V segment lost 1 base and the J segment 15 bases; nucleotides outside the gene matches: 4. CDR3 protein: CAWSDGTRLFF. CDR3 nucleotide sequence: TGTGCCTGGAGTGACGGGACTAGGTTGTTTTTT.

CDR3 DNA: TGCGCGGGAGACCGGGACAGGGTACATACTGGGGCTGAAGCTTTCTTT. Translated: CAGDRDRVHTGAEAFF. This chain links TRBV23-1 with TRBJ1-1; 9 nucleotides align to TRBD1. TRBV23-1 is an ORF, and what it does is uncertain. The CDR3 loop spans 16 amino acids.